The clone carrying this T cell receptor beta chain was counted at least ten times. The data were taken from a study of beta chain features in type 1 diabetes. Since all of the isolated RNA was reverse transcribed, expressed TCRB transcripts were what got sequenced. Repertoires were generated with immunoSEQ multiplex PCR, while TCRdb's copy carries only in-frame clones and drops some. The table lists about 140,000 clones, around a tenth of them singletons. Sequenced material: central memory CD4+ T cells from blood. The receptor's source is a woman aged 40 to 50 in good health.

For the CDR3, the DNA is TGTGCCAGCTCACGACTCAGCGGGGGGGAAGAGACCCAGTACTTC. Amino acid sequence: CASSRLSGGEETQYF. The chain links TRBV18 to TRBJ2-5; 10 bases map to TRBD2. CDR1 is KGHSH, CDR2 LQKENI, per germline. There are 15 residues in the CDR3. V lost 4 bases to trimming and J lost 3 bases; unmatched junction nucleotides: 5.